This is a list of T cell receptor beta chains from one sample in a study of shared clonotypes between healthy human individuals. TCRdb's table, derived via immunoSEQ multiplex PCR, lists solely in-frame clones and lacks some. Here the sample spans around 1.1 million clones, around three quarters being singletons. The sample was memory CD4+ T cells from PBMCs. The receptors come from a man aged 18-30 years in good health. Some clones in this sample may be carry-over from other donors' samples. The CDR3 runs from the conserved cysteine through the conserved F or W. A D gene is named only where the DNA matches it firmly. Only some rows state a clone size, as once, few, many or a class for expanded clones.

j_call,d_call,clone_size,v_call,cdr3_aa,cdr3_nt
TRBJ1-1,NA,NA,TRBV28,CASSSRTGQLNTEAFF,TGTGCCAGCAGTTCAAGAACGGGACAACTGAACACTGAAGCTTTCTTT
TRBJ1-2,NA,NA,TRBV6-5,CASSQQGRGELGYTF,TGTGCCAGCAGCCAACAAGGGAGGGGAGAACTTGGCTACACCTTC
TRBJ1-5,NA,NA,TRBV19,CASSTRDAQPQHF,TGTGCCAGTAGTACCAGGGATGCTCAGCCCCAGCATTTT
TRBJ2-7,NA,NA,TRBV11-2,CASSPTSQYEQYF,TGTGCCAGCAGCCCGACTAGTCAATACGAGCAGTACTTC
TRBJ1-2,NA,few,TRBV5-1,CASSFDSNYGYTF,TGCGCCAGCAGCTTTGACAGTAACTATGGCTACACCTTC
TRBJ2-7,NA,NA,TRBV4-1,CASSPEWRADYEQYF,TGCGCCAGCAGCCCCGAGTGGCGGGCTGACTACGAGCAGTACTTC
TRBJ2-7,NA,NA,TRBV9,CASSVELGLPYEQYF,TGTGCCAGCAGCGTAGAATTGGGGTTACCCTACGAGCAGTACTTC
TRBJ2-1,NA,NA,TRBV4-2,CASSQDRERDNEQFF,TGTGCCAGCAGCCAAGACCGGGAGAGGGACAATGAGCAGTTCTTC
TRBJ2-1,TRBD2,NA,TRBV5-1,CASSPGLAGVKRSDEQFF,TGCGCCAGCAGCCCCGGACTAGCGGGAGTTAAAAGGTCCGATGAGCAGTTCTTC
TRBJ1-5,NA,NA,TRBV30,CAWSRGERQPQHF,TGTGCCTGGAGTCGGGGGGAGAGGCAGCCCCAGCATTTT
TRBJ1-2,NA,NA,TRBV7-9,CASSPLKGSEKGYTF,TGTGCCAGCAGCCCCCTAAAGGGATCAGAAAAGGGCTACACCTTC